The T cell receptor beta chain under discussion was sequenced for a study of shared clonotypes between healthy human individuals. Study-level information: Ranging from 18 to 49 in age, donors were two women and a few men.

The germline V gene has CDR1 ENHRY and CDR2 SYGVKD. V was pared by 2 bases and J by 7 bases, with 6 bases between. The CDR3 runs 11 residues. Findings and limits, study-wide: Naive CD4 clonotype sharing across several donors was around 5%.

To note about this clone: The antigen remains undetermined. The same CDR3 can be traced to other DNA sequences in this sample.

Produced via immunoSEQ multiplex PCR; TCRdb's table is partial and in-frame only. The table lists fewer than 3 million clones, 80% to 95% of them singletons. The sequenced sample was naive CD4+ T cells from PBMCs. This sample's subset: CD45RA+ positively selected. The chain joins TRBV10-3 to TRBJ2-7; D not resolved. The sequence derives from a man aged 18 to 30 in good health. Some clones in this sample may be carry-over from other donors' samples. In nucleotides, the CDR3 is TGTGCCATCAGTGAGGGGCGTGAGCAGTACTTC. Amino acid sequence: CAISEGREQYF.